The rows below give T cell receptor beta chains drawn from one sample of a study of blood T cell repertoires in COVID-19. The protocol was immunoSEQ multiplex PCR, while the TCRdb copy is restricted to in-frame clones and leaves out a portion. This table has about 54,000 clones, about 90% appearing once. Sequenced material: peripheral blood. These receptor sequences come from a woman aged 55-69 years with active or convalescent COVID-19. Each CDR3 is given with its conserved first and last residue. A D gene is named only where the DNA matches it firmly. A clone size is listed for some rows: how often the clone was seen (once, few, many), or a class if it is expanded.

clone_size cdr3_length j_call d_call v_call cdr3_aa cdr3_nt
. 14 TRBJ1-5 TRBD1 TRBV7-9 CASSSTGASQPQHF TGTGCCAGCAGCTCTACAGGGGCTAGTCAGCCCCAGCATTTT
. 13 TRBJ1-6 . TRBV7-9 CASSLGAGSPLHF TGTGCCAGCAGCTTAGGCGCCGGTTCACCCCTCCACTTT
. 15 TRBJ1-1 . TRBV4-2 CASSHEPSGATEAFF TGTGCCAGCAGCCACGAACCTTCAGGGGCCACTGAAGCTTTCTTT
. 14 TRBJ2-2 . TRBV6-5 CASSLAGGTGELFF TGTGCCAGCAGTCTTGCAGGAGGTACCGGGGAGCTGTTTTTT
. 15 TRBJ2-3 TRBD2 TRBV7-2 CASVLAGGQTDTQYF TGTGCCAGCGTCCTAGCGGGAGGGCAGACAGATACGCAGTATTTT
. 14 TRBJ1-2 . TRBV14 CASSLDSRNYGYTF TGTGCCAGCAGCCTGGACAGTAGGAACTATGGCTACACCTTC
. 15 TRBJ2-7 . TRBV18 CASSPPGGAAYEQYF TGTGCCAGCTCACCACCGGGGGGGGCCGCCTACGAGCAGTACTTC
. 16 TRBJ1-5 . TRBV6-1 CASSEGGGLGNQPQHF TGTGCCAGCAGTGAAGGGGGGGGTCTGGGCAATCAGCCCCAGCATTTT
once 14 TRBJ2-3 TRBD1 TRBV15 CATSFGQGPDTQYF TGTGCCACCAGCTTCGGACAGGGGCCAGATACGCAGTATTTT
. 15 TRBJ1-5 TRBD1 TRBV5-1 CASSWGDRGNQPQHF TGCGCCAGCAGCTGGGGGGACAGGGGCAATCAGCCCCAACATTTT
. 13 TRBJ1-2 . TRBV15 CATSRDVGRGYTF TGTGCCACCAGCAGAGATGTGGGCAGGGGCTACACCTTC